This TCR beta chain came from a study of blood T cell repertoires in COVID-19. The germline CDR1 and CDR2 sequences are LGHNA and YSLEER. The CDR3 contains 15 residues. Trimming stripped 0 bases from V and 3 bases from J, with 11 bases between. TCRdb's copy holds only in-frame clones and misses some; the assay was immunoSEQ multiplex PCR. Of over 55,000 clones detected, 80% to 85% appear once; the ten largest clones hold 7.5% to 10%. The chain has TRBV4-3 and TRBJ1-2, with D maybe TRBD1 (5 bases). Sequencing was carried out using peripheral blood. This TCR was sampled from a man between 45 and 60 years old with active COVID-19. CDR3 sequence: CASSQETGYYYGYTF. CDR3 sequence (DNA): TGCGCCAGCAGCCAAGAAACAGGATACTACTATGGCTACACCTTC.